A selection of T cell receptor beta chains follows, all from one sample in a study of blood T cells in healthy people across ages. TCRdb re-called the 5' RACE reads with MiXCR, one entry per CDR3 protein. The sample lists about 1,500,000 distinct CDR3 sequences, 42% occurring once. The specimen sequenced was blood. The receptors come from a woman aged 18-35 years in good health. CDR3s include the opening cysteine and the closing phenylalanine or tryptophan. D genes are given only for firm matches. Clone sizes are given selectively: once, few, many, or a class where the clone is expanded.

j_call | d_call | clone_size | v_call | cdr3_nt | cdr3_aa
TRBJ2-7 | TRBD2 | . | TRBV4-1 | TGCGCCAGCAGCCAAGTCCTAGCGGGAGAGGGGTACGAGCAGTACTTC | CASSQVLAGEGYEQYF
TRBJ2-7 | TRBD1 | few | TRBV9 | TGTGCCAGCAGCGCGGGACAGGGAACGTCCGAGCAGTACTTC | CASSAGQGTSEQYF
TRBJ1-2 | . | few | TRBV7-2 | TGTGCCAGCAGCTTCTCTGGGATTAACTATGGCTACACCTTC | CASSFSGINYGYTF
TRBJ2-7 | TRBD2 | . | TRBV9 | TGTGCCAGCAGCGTAGGGCTAGCGGGGGGCTTTGCCTACGAGCAGTACTTC | CASSVGLAGGFAYEQYF
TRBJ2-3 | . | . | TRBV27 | TGTGCCAACAGTCCCGGGACACACATGGATACGCAGTATTTT | CANSPGTHMDTQYF
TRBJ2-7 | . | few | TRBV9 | TGTGCCAGCAATCTACAGGGTCTTGAGGACGAGCAGTACTTC | CASNLQGLEDEQYF
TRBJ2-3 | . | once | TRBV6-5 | TGTGCCAGCAGGATGGGGGTTCGGACAGATACGCAGTATTTT | CASRMGVRTDTQYF
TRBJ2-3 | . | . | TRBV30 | TGTGCCGGGGAGCAGGGCGATACGCAGTATTTT | CAGEQGDTQYF
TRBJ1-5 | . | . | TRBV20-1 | TGCAGTGCTAGGGTAGATGGCCGGGGCAATCAGCCCCAGCATTTT | CSARVDGRGNQPQHF
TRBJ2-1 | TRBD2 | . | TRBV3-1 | TGTGTCAGCAGCCAAGCGACTAGCGGAACAATGATAAAGTGGTTCTTC | CVSSQATSGTMIKWFF
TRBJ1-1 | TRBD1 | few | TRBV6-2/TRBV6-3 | TGTGCCAGCAGTTACTCGAACAGGGGGGCCACTGAAGCTTTCTTT | CASSYSNRGATEAFF
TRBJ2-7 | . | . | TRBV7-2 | TGTGCCAGCAGCCACCCTGGGGGTGCCTACGAGCAGTACTTC | CASSHPGGAYEQYF
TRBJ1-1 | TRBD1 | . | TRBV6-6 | TGTGCCAGCAGACTGACAGGGGATACTGAAGCTTTCTTT | CASRLTGDTEAFF
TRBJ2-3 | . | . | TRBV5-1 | TGCGCCAGCAGCTTTGGACAGTCCCCACACACAGATACGCAGTATTTT | CASSFGQSPHTDTQYF
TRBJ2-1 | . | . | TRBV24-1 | TGTGCCACCAGTGATTCCCAGCGGACCCTTTACAATGAGCAGTTCTTC | CATSDSQRTLYNEQFF
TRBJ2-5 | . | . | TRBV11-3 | TGTGCCAGCAGCGTGGACTTGTCGGATGAGCAGTACTTC | CASSVDLSDEQYF